This T cell receptor (beta chain) was sequenced during a study of CXCR3-negative and CXCR3-positive naive CD8 T cells. Study results and caveats: Naive cells that were CXCR3-positive had more hydrophobic TRB CDR3s (compared with CXCR3-negative naive cells). Naive subsets had comparable surface CD5, so TRB CDR3 properties gauged TCR strength.

CD8+ T cell subsets were each sorted in triplicate, 300,000 cells apiece. By phenotype, naive CD8+ T cells were CD45RO-CCR7+CD27+CD95-. Libraries of TRB cDNA were made by 5' RACE and carried UMIs. TCRdb re-called the 5' RACE reads and shows each CDR3 protein once, DNA omitted. Recorded for this sample: about 120,000 distinct CDR3 sequences. Of note for this clonotype: Its specificity is not known.

The CDR3 sequence is 14 residues long. Germline assignment: CDR1 MNHEY and CDR2 SMNVEV (reference sequence). The sequenced sample consisted of naive CXCR3+ CD8+ T cells from blood. Subset defined: CD45RO-CCR7+CD27+CD95- naive CD8+ T cells expressing CXCR3 (TNR3+). The V call is TRBV27, the J call TRBJ2-7; TCRdb outputs TRBD1, but without DNA this stays unchecked. The clonotype comes from a human donor in good health. Some clones in this sample may be carry-over from other donors' samples. The CDR3 is CASSWTGGGYEQYF.